This T cell receptor beta chain originates from a study of blood T cells in healthy people across ages. Findings and caveats of the study: A strong correlation was found between TCR beta diversity and the percentage of naive T cells. Bulk PBMC profiling left naive and antigen-experienced comparisons inconclusive.

PCR was performed a second time for about 7 to 12 cycles using a sample-barcoded 5' primer and a J-beta primer mix. In TCRdb, the 5' RACE reads were re-called with MiXCR into one record per CDR3 protein. This table has about a million distinct CDR3 sequences, about two fifths appearing once. The germline gives CDR1 LGHNA, CDR2 YSLEER. V lost 0 bases and J lost 0, with 10 bases in between. The CDR3 totals 16 residues. Comment on this clonotype: What it recognizes is unknown.

The V gene is TRBV4-3, the J gene TRBJ2-3; D unresolved. The sequence was obtained from a young man in good health. Sequenced sample: blood. The CDR3 DNA reads as TGCGCCAGCAGCCAAGATTACAGCACTAGCACAGATACGCAGTATTTT. This codes for CASSQDYSTSTDTQYF.